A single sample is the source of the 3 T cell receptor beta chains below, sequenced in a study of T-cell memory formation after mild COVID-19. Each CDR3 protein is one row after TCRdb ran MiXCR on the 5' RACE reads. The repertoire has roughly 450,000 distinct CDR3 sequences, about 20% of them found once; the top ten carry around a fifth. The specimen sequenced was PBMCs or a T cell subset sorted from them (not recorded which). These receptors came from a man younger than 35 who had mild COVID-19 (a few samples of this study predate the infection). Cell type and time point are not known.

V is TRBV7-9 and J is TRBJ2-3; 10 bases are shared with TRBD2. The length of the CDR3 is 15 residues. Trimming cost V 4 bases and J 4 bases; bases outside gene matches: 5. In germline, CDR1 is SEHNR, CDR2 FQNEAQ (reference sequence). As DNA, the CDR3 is TGTGCCAGCAGCTATTGGACTAGCGGCGCAGATACGCAGTATTTT. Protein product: CASSYWTSGADTQYF.

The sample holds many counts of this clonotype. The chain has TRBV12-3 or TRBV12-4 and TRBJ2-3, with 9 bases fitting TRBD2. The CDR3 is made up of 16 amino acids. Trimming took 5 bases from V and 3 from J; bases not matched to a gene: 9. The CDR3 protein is CASSPVAGVRTDTQYF. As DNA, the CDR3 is TGTGCCAGCAGTCCTGTAGCGGGGGTAAGGACAGATACGCAGTATTTT.

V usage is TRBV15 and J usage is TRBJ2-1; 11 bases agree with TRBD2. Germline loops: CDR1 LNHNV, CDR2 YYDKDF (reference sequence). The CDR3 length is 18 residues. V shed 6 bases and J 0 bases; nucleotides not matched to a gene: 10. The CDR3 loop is CATRGGASGGSSYNEQFF. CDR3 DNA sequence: TGTGCCACCAGGGGGGGAGCTAGCGGGGGGAGCTCCTACAATGAGCAGTTCTTC.